A selection of T cell receptor beta chains follows, all from one sample in a study of blood T cell repertoires in COVID-19. The table came from immunoSEQ multiplex PCR; TCRdb's copy has only in-frame clones and leaves some out. The sample lists approximately 160,000 clones, more than 70% occurring once. What was sequenced was PBMCs or T cells enriched from blood (not recorded which). The receptors originated from a man aged 35 to 55 who had recovered from COVID-19. CDR3s leave out the opening cysteine and the closing phenylalanine or tryptophan. Clone size is stated in some rows and not others, as once, few, many or a class when expanded.

abundance: NA
v_gene: TRBV5-6
CDR3aa: ASSQLAGSNTGELF

abundance: NA
v_gene: TRBV24-1
CDR3aa: ATSDTDRGESYT

abundance: NA
v_gene: TRBV5-1
CDR3aa: ASSLDFDYFAGYT

abundance: NA
v_gene: TRBV28
CDR3aa: ASSLGQTGELF

abundance: NA
v_gene: TRBV5-1
CDR3aa: ASSSPERGGHSEQF

abundance: NA
v_gene: TRBV5-1
CDR3aa: ASSLAGGYQETQY

abundance: NA
v_gene: TRBV6-5
CDR3aa: ASREQGASNEQF

abundance: NA
v_gene: TRBV19
CDR3aa: ASSIEGAYGYT

abundance: NA
v_gene: TRBV7-2
CDR3aa: ASSRGTSEDTQY

abundance: NA
v_gene: TRBV5-8
CDR3aa: ASSFTGVAYGYT

abundance: NA
v_gene: TRBV7-7
CDR3aa: ASSKGEGGWQTQY

abundance: NA
v_gene: TRBV5-5
CDR3aa: ASSLGVSYNEQF

abundance: NA
v_gene: TRBV14
CDR3aa: ASSQNTGGGKTQY

abundance: once
v_gene: TRBV7-6
CDR3aa: ASSPSGGITDTQY

abundance: NA
v_gene: TRBV9
CDR3aa: ASREGSNSLTGELF

abundance: NA
v_gene: TRBV6-2/TRBV6-3
CDR3aa: ASSLAVGATGYT